This is a list of T cell receptor beta chains from one sample in a study of blood T cell repertoires in COVID-19. The assay was immunoSEQ multiplex PCR, and TCRdb's table has in-frame clones only and misses some. The sample lists about 21,000 clones; roughly 84% were seen once. The material sequenced was peripheral blood. These receptor sequences come from a man in his forties with acute or convalescent COVID-19. The CDR3 runs from the conserved cysteine through the conserved F or W. D genes are given only for firm matches. Not every row has a clone size; where given, it reads once, few, many or a size class.

>NA|TRBJ1-5|TRBV5-1|TRBD1
TGCGCCAGCAGCTTCAATACAGGGGTCGGGCAGCCCCAGCATTTT
CASSFNTGVGQPQHF
>NA|TRBJ2-1|TRBV11-2|NA
TGTGCCAGCAGCTTTCCCAGCTACAATGAGCAGTTCTTC
CASSFPSYNEQFF
>NA|TRBJ2-2|TRBV5-1|TRBD2
TGCGCCAGCAGCTACCACGGGAGGACGAACACCGGGGAGCTGTTTTTT
CASSYHGRTNTGELFF
>NA|TRBJ2-3|TRBV18|NA
TGTGCCAGCTCCAAAAGAGGACAGAACACAGATACGCAGTATTTT
CASSKRGQNTDTQYF
>few|TRBJ2-7|TRBV5-1|TRBD1
TGCGCCAGCAAAACGACGGACAGGGGGCACGAGCAGTACTTC
CASKTTDRGHEQYF
>few|TRBJ1-4|TRBV2|NA
TGTGCCAGCAGGGGGGGGGCTACAGCTAATGAAAAACTGTTTTTT
CASRGGATANEKLFF
>NA|TRBJ1-1|TRBV7-2|NA
TGTGCCAGCAGCTTAGGTGGGACTCTAAACACTGAAGCTTTCTTT
CASSLGGTLNTEAFF
>NA|TRBJ2-5|TRBV7-9|TRBD2
TGTGCCAGCAGGTCGGGACTAGCCGGAGAGACCCAGTACTTC
CASRSGLAGETQYF
>NA|TRBJ1-6|TRBV30|TRBD1
TGTGCCTGGAGTCGCTTGGGACAGGGTAATTCACCCCTCCACTTT
CAWSRLGQGNSPLHF
>NA|TRBJ2-6|TRBV11-2|TRBD2
TGTGCCAGCAGACCCTGGGGGGGAAGCTCTGGGGCCAACGTCCTGACTTTC
CASRPWGGSSGANVLTF
>NA|TRBJ2-5|TRBV14|NA
TGTGCCAGCAGCCAAGATCGGCAGGGGACCCAGTACTTC
CASSQDRQGTQYF
>once|TRBJ1-5|TRBV5-1|NA
TGCGCCAGCAGACCCGGGACTTCCAAAGATCAGCCCCAGCATTTT
CASRPGTSKDQPQHF
>NA|TRBJ1-2|TRBV2|NA
TGTGCCAGCAGTGAAGGGTCGGTCTATGGCTACACCTTC
CASSEGSVYGYTF
>NA|TRBJ1-1|TRBV19|TRBD1
TGTGCCAGTAGTATGGGAGACAGGGACGACACTGAAGCTTTCTTT
CASSMGDRDDTEAFF
>NA|TRBJ1-2|TRBV30|NA
TGTGCCTGGACTTTACAGGGTCCTAACTATGGCTACACCTTC
CAWTLQGPNYGYTF